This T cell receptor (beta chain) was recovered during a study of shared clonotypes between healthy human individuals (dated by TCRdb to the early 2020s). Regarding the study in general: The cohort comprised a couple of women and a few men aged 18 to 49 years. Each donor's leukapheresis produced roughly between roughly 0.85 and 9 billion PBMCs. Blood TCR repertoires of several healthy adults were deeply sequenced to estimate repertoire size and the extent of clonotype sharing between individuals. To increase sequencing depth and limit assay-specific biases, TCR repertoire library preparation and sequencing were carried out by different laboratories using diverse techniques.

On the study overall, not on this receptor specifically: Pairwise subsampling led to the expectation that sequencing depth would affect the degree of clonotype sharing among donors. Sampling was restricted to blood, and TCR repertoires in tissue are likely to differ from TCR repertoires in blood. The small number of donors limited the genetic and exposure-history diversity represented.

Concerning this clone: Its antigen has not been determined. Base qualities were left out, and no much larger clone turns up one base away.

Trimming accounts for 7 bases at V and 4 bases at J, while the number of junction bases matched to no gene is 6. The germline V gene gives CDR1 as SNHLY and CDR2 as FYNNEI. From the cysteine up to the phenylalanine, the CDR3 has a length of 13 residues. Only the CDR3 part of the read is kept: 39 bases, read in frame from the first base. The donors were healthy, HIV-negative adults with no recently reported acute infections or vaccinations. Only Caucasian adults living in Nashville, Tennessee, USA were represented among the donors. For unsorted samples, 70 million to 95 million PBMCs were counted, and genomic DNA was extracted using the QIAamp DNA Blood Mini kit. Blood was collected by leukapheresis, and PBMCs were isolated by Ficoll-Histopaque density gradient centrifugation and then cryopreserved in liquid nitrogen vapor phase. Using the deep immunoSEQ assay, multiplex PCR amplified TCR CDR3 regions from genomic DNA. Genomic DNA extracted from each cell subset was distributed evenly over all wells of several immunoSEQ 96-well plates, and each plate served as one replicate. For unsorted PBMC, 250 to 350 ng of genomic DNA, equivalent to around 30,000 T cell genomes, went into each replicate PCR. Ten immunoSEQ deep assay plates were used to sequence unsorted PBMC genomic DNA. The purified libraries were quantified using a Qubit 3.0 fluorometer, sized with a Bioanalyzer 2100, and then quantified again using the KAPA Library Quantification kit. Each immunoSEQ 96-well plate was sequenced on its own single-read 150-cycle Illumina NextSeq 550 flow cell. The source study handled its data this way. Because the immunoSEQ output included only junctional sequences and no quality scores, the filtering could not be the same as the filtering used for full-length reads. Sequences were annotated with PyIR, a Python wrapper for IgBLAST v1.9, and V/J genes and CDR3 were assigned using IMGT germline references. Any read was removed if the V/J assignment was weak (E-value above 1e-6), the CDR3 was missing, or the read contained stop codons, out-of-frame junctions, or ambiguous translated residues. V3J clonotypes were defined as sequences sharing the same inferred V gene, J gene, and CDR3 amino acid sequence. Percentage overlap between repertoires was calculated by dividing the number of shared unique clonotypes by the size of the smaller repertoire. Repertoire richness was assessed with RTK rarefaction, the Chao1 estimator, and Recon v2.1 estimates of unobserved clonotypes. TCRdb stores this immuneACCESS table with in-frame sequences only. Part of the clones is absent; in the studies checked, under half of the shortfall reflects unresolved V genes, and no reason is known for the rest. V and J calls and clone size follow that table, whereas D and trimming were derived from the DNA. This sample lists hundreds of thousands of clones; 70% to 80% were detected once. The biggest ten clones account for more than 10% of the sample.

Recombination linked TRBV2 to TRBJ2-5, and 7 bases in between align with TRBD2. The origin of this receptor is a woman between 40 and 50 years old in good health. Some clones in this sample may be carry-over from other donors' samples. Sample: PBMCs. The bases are TGTGCCAGCATGGCTAGCGGTGGAGAGACCCAGTACTTC. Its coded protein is CASMASGGETQYF.